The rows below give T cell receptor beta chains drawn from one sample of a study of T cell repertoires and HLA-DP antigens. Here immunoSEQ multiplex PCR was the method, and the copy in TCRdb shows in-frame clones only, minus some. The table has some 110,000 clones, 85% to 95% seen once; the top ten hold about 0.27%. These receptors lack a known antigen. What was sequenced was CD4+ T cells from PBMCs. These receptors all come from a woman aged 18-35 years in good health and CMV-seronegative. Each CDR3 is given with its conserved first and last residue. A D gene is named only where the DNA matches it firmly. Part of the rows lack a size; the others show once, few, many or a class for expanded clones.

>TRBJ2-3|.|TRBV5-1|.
CASSGGRGTDTQYF
TGCGCCAGCAGCGGCGGCAGGGGTACAGATACGCAGTATTTT
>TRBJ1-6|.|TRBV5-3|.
CARSLDRNNSPLHF
TGTGCCAGAAGCTTGGACAGGAATAATTCACCCCTCCACTTT
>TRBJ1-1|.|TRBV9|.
CASSVGGMKGIAEAFF
TGTGCCAGCAGCGTAGGAGGTATGAAAGGCATCGCTGAAGCTTTCTTT
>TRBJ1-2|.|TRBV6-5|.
CASSLAGVDYGYTF
TGTGCCAGCAGTTTGGCAGGGGTCGACTATGGCTACACCTTC
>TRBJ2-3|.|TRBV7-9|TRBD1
CASSRDRGTFTDTQYF
TGTGCCAGCAGCCGTGACAGGGGAACTTTCACAGATACGCAGTATTTT
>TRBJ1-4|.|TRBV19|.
CASSIFAGPNEKLFF
TGTGCCAGTAGTATCTTTGCAGGGCCAAATGAAAAACTGTTTTTT
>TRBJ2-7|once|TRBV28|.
CASRLTGIGYEQYF
TGTGCCAGCAGATTAACAGGGATAGGTTACGAGCAGTACTTC
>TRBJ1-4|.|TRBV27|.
CASSMEGGFGEKLFF
TGTGCCAGCAGTATGGAGGGGGGGTTCGGTGAAAAACTGTTTTTT
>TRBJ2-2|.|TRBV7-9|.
CASSLASRGGELFF
TGTGCCAGCAGCTTAGCGAGTAGAGGTGGGGAGCTGTTTTTT
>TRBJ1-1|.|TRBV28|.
CASSFMNTEAFF
TGTGCCAGCAGTTTCATGAACACTGAAGCTTTCTTT
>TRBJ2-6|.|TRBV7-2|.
CASSLGIGLRANVLTF
TGTGCCAGCAGCTTAGGAATAGGACTACGGGCCAACGTCCTGACTTTC
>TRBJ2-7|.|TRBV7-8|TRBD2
CASSPTSGRFPYEQYF
TGTGCCAGCAGCCCGACTAGCGGGAGGTTTCCCTACGAGCAGTACTTC
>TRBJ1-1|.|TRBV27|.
CASTLPHWPPLYTEAFF
TGTGCCAGCACCCTCCCGCACTGGCCCCCCCTTTACACTGAAGCTTTCTTT
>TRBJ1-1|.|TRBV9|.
CASSVDRNTEAFF
TGTGCCAGCAGCGTAGATAGGAACACTGAAGCTTTCTTT
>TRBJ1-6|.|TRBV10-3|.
CAISPNGPANNSPLHF
TGTGCCATCAGCCCTAATGGGCCAGCCAATAATTCACCCCTCCACTTT
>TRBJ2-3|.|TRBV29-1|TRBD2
CSAKRGLPTDTQYF
TGCAGCGCGAAGCGGGGACTGCCCACAGATACGCAGTATTTT
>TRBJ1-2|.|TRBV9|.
CASSTWAAYGYTF
TGTGCCAGCAGCACCTGGGCGGCCTATGGCTACACCTTC
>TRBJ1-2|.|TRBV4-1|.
CASSQVLVQRYVGYTF
TGCGCCAGCAGCCAAGTTCTGGTACAGAGGTACGTTGGCTACACCTTC
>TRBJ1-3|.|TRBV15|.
CATSRDVGLGNTIYF
TGTGCCACCAGCAGAGATGTGGGTCTCGGAAACACCATATATTTT
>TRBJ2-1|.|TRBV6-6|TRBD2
CASSYRKAGGPGEQFF
TGTGCCAGCAGTTACAGGAAAGCGGGAGGCCCCGGTGAGCAGTTCTTC
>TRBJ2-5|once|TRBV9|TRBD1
CASSAPGQLSGETQYF
TGTGCCAGCAGCGCCCCGGGACAGCTCTCCGGGGAGACCCAGTACTTC
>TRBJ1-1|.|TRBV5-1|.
CASVSAGAGNTEAFF
TGCGCCTCCGTATCTGCGGGGGCCGGGAACACTGAAGCTTTCTTT
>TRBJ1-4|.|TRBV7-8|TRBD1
CASSSSGGGDEKLFF
TGTGCCAGCAGCTCCTCAGGGGGCGGGGATGAAAAACTGTTTTTT
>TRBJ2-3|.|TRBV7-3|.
CASSANRDTQYF
TGTGCCAGCAGCGCCAACAGGGATACGCAGTATTTT
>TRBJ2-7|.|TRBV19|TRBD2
CASSARTSGISYEQYF
TGTGCCAGTAGTGCCCGGACTAGCGGGATCTCCTACGAGCAGTACTTC
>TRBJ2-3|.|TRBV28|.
CASSCGPPRLCTDTQYF
TGTGCCAGCAGTTGTGGTCCCCCCCGACTGTGCACAGATACGCAGTATTTT